Below, 20 T cell receptor beta chains from the same sample are listed, as sequenced in a study of technical replicates of blood from several donors. Profiling relied on immunoSEQ multiplex PCR, and the TCRdb table lists in-frame clones only, not all of them. The sample lists tens of thousands of clones; approximately 94% were seen once. Sample: PBMCs. These receptors were obtained from a human donor in good health. Some clones in this sample may be carry-over from other donors' samples.

The chain links TRBV6-1 to TRBJ1-4; 7 nucleotides align to TRBD1. The CDR3 consists of 17 residues. The germline V gene has CDR1 MNHNS and CDR2 SASEGT. Trimming removed 3 bases from V and 0 bases from J; junction bases left unmatched: 7. In DNA form, the CDR3 reads TGTGCCAGCAGTGATGGGACAGTCGGTGCAACTAATGAAAAACTGTTTTTT. It yields the protein CASSDGTVGATNEKLFF.

V usage is TRBV15 and J usage is TRBJ1-6; no clear D. Germline loops: CDR1 LNHNV, CDR2 YYDKDF (reference sequence). CDR3 length: 16 amino acids. V lost 2 bases and J 7 bases, leaving 15 bases between the germline ends. The CDR3 nucleotides read TGTGCCACCAGCAGATTTCGGACTTACCAAAATTCACCCCTCCACTTT. Translated: CATSRFRTYQNSPLHF.

The chain recombines TRBV4-2 with TRBJ2-1; D possibly corresponds to TRBD2 (5 bases). V was cut by 0 bases and J by 8 bases, with 14 bases left in between. CDR1 LGHNA and CDR2 YNFKEQ come from the germline V gene. This CDR3 has 15 residues. The CDR3 protein is CASSQELLGGDEQFF. CDR3 nucleotides: TGTGCCAGCAGCCAAGAACTACTAGGTGGCGATGAGCAGTTCTTC.

The genes are TRBV16 and TRBJ2-4; a weak D match, TRBD2 (5 bases). Trimming stripped 0 bases from V and 4 bases from J, with 16 bases between. CDR1 and CDR2 (germline): KGHSY, FQNENV. The CDR3 sequence is 17 residues long. CDR3 residues: CASSQSSVRDKKNIQYF. CDR3 bases: TGTGCCAGCAGCCAATCTTCGGTACGGGATAAGAAAAACATTCAGTACTTC.

The chain is built from TRBV7-8 and TRBJ2-2; D is possibly TRBD2 (6 bases). Trimming pared 5 bases from V and 0 bases from J, leaving 31 bases between. Germline CDR1 and CDR2: SGHVS and FQNEAQ. The CDR3 loop spans 22 amino acids. In DNA form, the CDR3 reads TGTGCCAGCAGCCCAGGGTTGTTGGGAGCGGTCTTAGCGGAAACGAACACCGGGGAGCTGTTTTTT. Protein: CASSPGLLGAVLAETNTGELFF.

J is TRBJ1-3 and V is TRBV7-2; no reliable D call. V dropped 0 bases and J dropped 2 bases, with 8 bases sitting between them. The V gene's germline CDR1 is SGHTA and CDR2 FQGNSA. This CDR3 is 15 amino acids long. This chain's CDR3 is CASSLAGRTGNTIYF. For the CDR3, the DNA is TGTGCCAGCAGCTTAGCCGGGAGAACTGGAAACACCATATATTTT.

The V and J genes are TRBV11-2 and TRBJ2-7; 12 nucleotides line up with TRBD2. This CDR3 comprises 16 residues. Germline V lookup: CDR1 SGHAT, CDR2 FQNNGV. Trimming took 5 bases from V and 7 from J; bases not matched to a gene: 12. The CDR3 region is CASSAVPKTSGREQYF. DNA of the CDR3: TGTGCCAGCAGCGCAGTCCCCAAAACTAGCGGGAGGGAGCAGTACTTC.

This clone was detected only once. The J gene is TRBJ1-3, the V gene TRBV5-1; possible D gene TRBD1, 6 bases. Germline CDR1 and CDR2: SGHRS and YFSETQ. V lost 2 bases to trimming and J lost 4 bases, with 13 bases between them. This CDR3 contains 15 residues. The CDR3 sequence: CASSLGTGTGNTIYF. CDR3 bases: TGCGCCAGCAGCTTAGGAACAGGGACGGGAAACACCATATATTTT.

This chain joins TRBV29-1 and TRBJ1-2; no clear D. Germline CDR1 is SQVTM and CDR2 is ANQGSEA. Deletions cut 6 bases from V and 2 bases from J, with 7 bases between. This CDR3 is 11 amino acids long. CDR3 sequence: CSVRLNYGYTF. The CDR3 nucleotides are TGCAGCGTCCGTCTGAACTATGGCTACACCTTC.

This chain uses TRBV5-1 with TRBJ2-7, with 8 positions matching TRBD1. Germline assignment: CDR1 SGHRS and CDR2 YFSETQ. Trimming at V came to 0 bases and at J to 6 bases, leaving 8 bases not matched to a gene. This CDR3 has 15 residues. CDR3 protein: CASSLAGGQGSEQYF. CDR3 nucleotide sequence: TGCGCCAGCAGCTTGGCGGGTGGACAGGGTAGCGAGCAGTACTTC. Drawing the rest from reference TRBV5-1 and TRBJ2-7, the complete variable domain is KAGVTQTPRYLIKTRGQQVTLSCSPISGHRSVSWYQQTPGQGLQFLFEYFSETQRNKGNFPGRFSGRQFSNSRSEMNVSTLELGDSALYLCASSLAGGQGSEQYFGPGTRLTVT.

The chain recombines TRBV7-7 with TRBJ2-6, with D maybe TRBD1 (5 bases). The V gene lost 5 bases and the J gene lost 2 bases, with 13 bases spanning the gap. Germline lookup yields CDR1 SSHAT and CDR2 FNYEAQ (reference sequence). CDR3 length: 16 residues. In nucleotides, the CDR3 is TGTGCCAGCAGCAGCTCGGCGGACACTGGGGCCAACGTCCTGACTTTC. It codes for CASSSSADTGANVLTF.

V usage is TRBV30 and J usage is TRBJ2-6; D might be TRBD2 (6 bases). CDR1 GTSNPN and CDR2 SVGIG come from the germline V gene (reference sequence). The CDR3 length is 14 residues. V lost 6 bases, J lost 2 bases, and 11 bases lay in between. In nucleotides, the CDR3 is TGTGCCTGTGGGACTTTACCTGGGGCCAACGTCCTGACTTTC. This translates into CACGTLPGANVLTF.

A single count supports this clone. The rearrangement links TRBV20-1 to TRBJ2-5, with D tentatively TRBD2 (5 bases). Germline V gives CDR1 DFQATT, CDR2 SNEGSKA (reference sequence). This CDR3 has 10 residues. The V end was cut by 6 bases, the J end by 5 bases, with 7 bases between. The CDR3 bases are TGCAGTGCCGGGGTGGAGACCCAGTACTTC. This gives the protein CSAGVETQYF.

This chain connects TRBV5-1 to TRBJ2-7; D is tentatively TRBD1 or TRBD2 (9 bases each). Germline V lookup: CDR1 SGHRS, CDR2 YFSETQ. Trimming cost V 4 bases and J 2 bases, with 22 bases left between them. The CDR3 sequence is 17 residues long. CDR3 in DNA: TGCGCCAGCAGCGCCACAGGGGGCCGCGGGGGGGCCTACGAGCAGTACTTC. Its translation is CASSATGGRGGAYEQYF. Together with reference TRBV5-1 and TRBJ2-7, the CDR3 gives the full variable domain: KAGVTQTPRYLIKTRGQQVTLSCSPISGHRSVSWYQQTPGQGLQFLFEYFSETQRNKGNFPGRFSGRQFSNSRSEMNVSTLELGDSALYLCASSATGGRGGAYEQYFGPGTRLTVT.

The chain recombines TRBV10-2 with TRBJ1-1, with a possible D match to TRBD1 (6 bases). Germline CDR1 reads WSHSY; CDR2 reads SAAADI. Deletions cut 7 bases from V and 0 bases from J, with 9 bases between. This CDR3 comprises 13 residues. For the CDR3, the DNA is TGCGCCAGCAAGGACAGAATGAACACTGAAGCTTTCTTT. This codes for CASKDRMNTEAFF.

J is TRBJ2-7 and V is TRBV6-1, with D possibly TRBD1 on 6 matching bases. This CDR3 region has 15 residues. Germline V CDR1 and CDR2: MNHNS, SASEGT. Trimming removed 8 bases at V and 2 bases at J, with 19 bases between. The CDR3 DNA follows: TGTGCCAGCTCTTCGCTAGGGGGTTCCCCCTACGAGCAGTACTTC. Translation gives CASSSLGGSPYEQYF.

The rearrangement uses TRBV19 and TRBJ1-2; 9 bases match TRBD1. Losses at the gene ends were 3 bases for V and 7 bases for J; bases not matched to a gene: 15. CDR3 length: 17 amino acids. CDR1 and CDR2 from the germline V gene are LNHDA and SQIVND (reference sequence). DNA of the CDR3: TGTGCCAGTAGTATTGAATGGGGGACAGGGTTTGGTTCTGGCTACACCTTC. Translated: CASSIEWGTGFGSGYTF.

This clone showed up just once. This chain links TRBV4-2 with TRBJ2-3, with 8 nucleotides matching TRBD2. There are 16 residues in the CDR3. V was clipped by 8 bases and J by 0 bases; unmatched bases: 10. The germline V gene has CDR1 LGHNA and CDR2 YNFKEQ. As DNA, the CDR3 is TGTGCCAGCCTGACCCCGGGGGGGACTAGCACAGATACGCAGTATTTT. Translating gives CASLTPGGTSTDTQYF.

This chain links TRBV4-3 with TRBJ2-7; 9 nucleotides agree with TRBD1. Unmatched junction bases numbered 7, after V lost 4 bases and J lost 0 bases. This CDR3 region has 16 residues. CDR1 LGHNA and CDR2 YSLEER come from the germline V gene. The CDR3 sequence: CASSPGTGTSSYEQYF. The CDR3 region has the DNA TGCGCCAGCAGCCCCGGGACAGGGACCAGCTCCTACGAGCAGTACTTC.

V gene TRBV7-3 combines with J gene TRBJ2-3, with TRBD2 matching 12 bases. From germline, CDR1 is SGHTA and CDR2 FQGTGA. The CDR3 contains 16 residues. The V segment lost 5 bases and the J segment 5 bases; nucleotides outside the gene matches: 8. CDR3 protein: CASSPLAGGLGDTQYF. CDR3 coding DNA: TGTGCCAGCAGCCCCCTAGCGGGGGGGCTGGGAGATACGCAGTATTTT.